The text below deals with one T cell receptor (beta chain). Its antigen remains unidentified. The PCR ran on 60 Vbeta and 13 Jbeta primers. Sequenced by immunoSEQ multiplex PCR; TCRdb stores in-frame clones only, minus some. The repertoire includes 99,000 or so clones, around 85% of them detected once, and 6.9% sits in the top ten. The CDR3 is 14 residues long. Germline V gene lookup returns CDR1 SGHNT and CDR2 YENEEA. Trimming shortened V by 0 bases and J by 11 bases, and 15 bases separated the two germline ends. The sample originates from a study of cytomegalovirus exposure and HLA in healthy donors. Study-level points and caveats: A previous analysis found most TCR beta V segments productive roughly 90% or roughly 30% of the time. TCR beta V- and J-gene trimming, according to a later analysis, was linked to a missense DCLRE1C variant.

The sequencing input was PBMCs. This clonotype originated in a man under 40 in good health and CMV-seropositive. V is TRBV11-3 and J is TRBJ2-3; D remains unclear. The chain's CDR3 is CASSLDLNSERQYF. The CDR3 DNA follows: TGTGCCAGCAGCTTAGATCTAAACTCCGAAAGGCAGTATTTT.